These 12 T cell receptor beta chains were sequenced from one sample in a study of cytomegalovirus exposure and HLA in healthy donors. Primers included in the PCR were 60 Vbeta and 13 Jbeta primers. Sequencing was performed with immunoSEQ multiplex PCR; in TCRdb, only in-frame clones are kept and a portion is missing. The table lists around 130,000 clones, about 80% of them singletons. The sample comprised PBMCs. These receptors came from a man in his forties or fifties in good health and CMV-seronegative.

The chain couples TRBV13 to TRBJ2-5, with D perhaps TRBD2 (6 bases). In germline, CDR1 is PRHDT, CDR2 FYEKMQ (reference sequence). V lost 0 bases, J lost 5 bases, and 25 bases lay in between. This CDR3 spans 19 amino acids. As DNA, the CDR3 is TGTGCCAGCAGCTTAGGCCTAAAGGGAGACTTAGCGGAGGGGGAGACCCAGTACTTC. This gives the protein CASSLGLKGDLAEGETQYF.

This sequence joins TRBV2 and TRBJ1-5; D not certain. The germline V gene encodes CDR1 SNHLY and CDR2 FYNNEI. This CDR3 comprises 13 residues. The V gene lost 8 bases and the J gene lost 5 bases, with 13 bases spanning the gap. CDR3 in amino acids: CASGGEADQPQHF. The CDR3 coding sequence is TGTGCCAGCGGAGGCGAAGCGGATCAGCCCCAGCATTTT.

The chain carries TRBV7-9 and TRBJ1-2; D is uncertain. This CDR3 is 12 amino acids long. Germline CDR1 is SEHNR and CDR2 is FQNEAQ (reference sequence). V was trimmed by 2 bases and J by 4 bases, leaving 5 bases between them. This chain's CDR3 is CASSLNSYGYTF. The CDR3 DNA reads TGTGCCAGCAGCTTAAACAGCTATGGCTACACCTTC.

CDR3 loop: CASTPSTSDTQYF. The CDR3 nucleotides are TGTGCCAGCACTCCATCCACATCAGATACGCAGTATTTT. The chain combines TRBV5-4 with TRBJ2-3; D gene ambiguous. Looked up from germline, CDR1 is SGHNT and CDR2 is YYREEE (reference sequence). V lost 6 bases and J 4 bases, leaving 12 bases between the germline ends. The CDR3 loop spans 13 amino acids. Variable domain in full (rest from reference TRBV5-4 and TRBJ2-3): ETGVTQSPTHLIKTRGQQVTLRCSSQSGHNTVSWYQQALGQGPQFIFQYYREEENGRGNFPPRFSGLQFPNYSSELNVNALELDDSALYLCASTPSTSDTQYFGPGTRLTVL.

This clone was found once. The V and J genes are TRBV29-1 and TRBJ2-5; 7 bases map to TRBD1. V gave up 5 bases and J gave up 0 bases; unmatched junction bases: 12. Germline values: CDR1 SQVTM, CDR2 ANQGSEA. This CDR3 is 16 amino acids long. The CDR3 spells CSVRTGLGLHQETQYF. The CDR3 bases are TGCAGCGTTAGGACAGGTCTGGGGCTACACCAAGAGACCCAGTACTTC.

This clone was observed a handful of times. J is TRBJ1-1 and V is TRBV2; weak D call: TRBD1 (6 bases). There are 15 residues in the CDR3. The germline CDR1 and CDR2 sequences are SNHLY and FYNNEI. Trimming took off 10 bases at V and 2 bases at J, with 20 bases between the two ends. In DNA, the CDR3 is TGTGCCACAAGAATAGAGGGGGACCCTAACACTGAAGCTTTCTTT. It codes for CATRIEGDPNTEAFF.

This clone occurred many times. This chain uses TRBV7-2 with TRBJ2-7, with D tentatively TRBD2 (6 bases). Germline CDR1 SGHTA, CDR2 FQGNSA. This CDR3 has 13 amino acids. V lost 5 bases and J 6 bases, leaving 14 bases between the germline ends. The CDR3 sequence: CASSPFERAEQYF. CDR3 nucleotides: TGTGCCAGCAGCCCTTTTGAGCGGGCCGAGCAGTACTTC.

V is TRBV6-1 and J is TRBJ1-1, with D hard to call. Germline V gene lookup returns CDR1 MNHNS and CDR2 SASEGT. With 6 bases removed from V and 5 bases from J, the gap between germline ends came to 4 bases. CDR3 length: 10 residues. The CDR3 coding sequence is TGTGCCAGCAGCCAGACTGAAGCTTTCTTT. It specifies CASSQTEAFF.

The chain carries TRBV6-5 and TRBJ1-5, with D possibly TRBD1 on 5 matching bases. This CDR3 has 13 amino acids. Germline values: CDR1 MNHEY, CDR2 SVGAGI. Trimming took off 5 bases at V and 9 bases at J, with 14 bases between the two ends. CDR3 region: CASSAGGRAPQHF. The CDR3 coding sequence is TGTGCCAGCAGTGCCGGGGGTAGGGCGCCCCAGCATTTT.

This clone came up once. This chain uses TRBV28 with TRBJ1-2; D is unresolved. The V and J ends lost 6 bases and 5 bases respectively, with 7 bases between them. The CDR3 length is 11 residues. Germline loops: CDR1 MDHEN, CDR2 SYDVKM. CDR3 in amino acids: CASRDTYGYTF. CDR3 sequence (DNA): TGTGCCAGCAGAGACACTTATGGCTACACCTTC.

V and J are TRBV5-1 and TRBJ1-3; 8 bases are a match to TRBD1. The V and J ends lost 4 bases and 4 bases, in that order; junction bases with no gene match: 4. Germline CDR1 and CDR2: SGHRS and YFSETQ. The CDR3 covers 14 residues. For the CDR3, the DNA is TGCGCCAGCAGCCCTCGGACAGGGGGAAACACCATATATTTT. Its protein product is CASSPRTGGNTIYF.

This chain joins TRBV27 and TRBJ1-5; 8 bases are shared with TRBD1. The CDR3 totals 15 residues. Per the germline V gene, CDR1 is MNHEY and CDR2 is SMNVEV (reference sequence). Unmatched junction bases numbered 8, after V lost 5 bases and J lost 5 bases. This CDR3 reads CASSQGTGWDQPQHF. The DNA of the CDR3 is TGTGCCAGCAGTCAGGGGACAGGATGGGATCAGCCCCAGCATTTT.